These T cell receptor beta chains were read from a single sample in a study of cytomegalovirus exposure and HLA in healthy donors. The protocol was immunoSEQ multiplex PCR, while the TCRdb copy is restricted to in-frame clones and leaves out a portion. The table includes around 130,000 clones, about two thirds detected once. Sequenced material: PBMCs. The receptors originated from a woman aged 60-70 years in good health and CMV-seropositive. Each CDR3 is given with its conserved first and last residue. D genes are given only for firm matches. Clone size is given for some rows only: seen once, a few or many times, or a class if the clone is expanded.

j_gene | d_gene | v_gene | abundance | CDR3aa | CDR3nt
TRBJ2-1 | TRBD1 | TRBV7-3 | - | CASSLTGQAYNEQFF | TGTGCCAGCAGCTTAACGGGACAGGCCTACAATGAGCAGTTCTTC
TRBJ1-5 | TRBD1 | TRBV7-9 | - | CASSRTGAGQPQHF | TGTGCCAGCAGCCGGACAGGGGCCGGACAGCCCCAGCATTTT
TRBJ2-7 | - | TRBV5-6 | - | CASSPQGSYEQYF | TGTGCCAGCAGCCCACAGGGAAGCTACGAGCAGTACTTC
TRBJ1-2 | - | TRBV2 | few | CASSDFSKTEGYTF | TGTGCCAGCAGTGATTTTTCCAAGACAGAGGGCTACACCTTC
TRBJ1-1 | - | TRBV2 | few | CASLQGMNTEAFF | TGTGCCAGTCTTCAGGGGATGAACACTGAAGCTTTCTTT
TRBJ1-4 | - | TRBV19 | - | CASSMPPREIGVKLFF | TGTGCCAGTAGTATGCCCCCCAGGGAAATTGGGGTAAAACTGTTTTTT
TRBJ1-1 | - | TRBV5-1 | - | CASSPSGWGDTEAFF | TGCGCCAGCAGCCCTTCGGGATGGGGGGACACTGAAGCTTTCTTT
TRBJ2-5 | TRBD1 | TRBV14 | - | CASSPQGSGYQETQYF | TGTGCCAGCAGCCCACAGGGGAGTGGGTACCAAGAGACCCAGTACTTC
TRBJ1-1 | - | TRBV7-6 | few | CASSVRGAAEAFF | TGTGCCAGCAGCGTCCGGGGTGCGGCTGAAGCTTTCTTT
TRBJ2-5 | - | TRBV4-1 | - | CASSPGRGETQYF | TGCGCCAGCAGCCCTGGACGAGGGGAGACCCAGTACTTC
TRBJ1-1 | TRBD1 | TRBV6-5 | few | CASRPRQGNTEAFF | TGTGCCAGCAGGCCAAGACAGGGAAACACTGAAGCTTTCTTT
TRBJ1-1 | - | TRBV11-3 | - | CASSVSGLAEAFF | TGTGCCAGCAGCGTATCCGGTTTAGCTGAAGCTTTCTTT
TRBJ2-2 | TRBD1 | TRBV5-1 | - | CASSPGDRGTTVPGELFF | TGCGCCAGCAGCCCCGGGGACAGGGGGACCACTGTCCCCGGGGAGCTGTTTTTT
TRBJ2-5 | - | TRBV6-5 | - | CASKYRGVLQETQYF | TGTGCCAGCAAGTATCGCGGGGTTCTCCAAGAGACCCAGTACTTC
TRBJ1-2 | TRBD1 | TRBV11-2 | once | CASSLQGGPNYGYTF | TGTGCCAGCAGCTTACAAGGGGGCCCTAACTATGGCTACACCTTC
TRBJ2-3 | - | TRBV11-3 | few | CASSLVGADTDTQYF | TGTGCCAGCAGCTTAGTTGGGGCGGACACAGATACGCAGTATTTT
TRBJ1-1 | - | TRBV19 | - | CASSATLTDTTEAFF | TGTGCCAGTAGCGCCACCCTAACGGACACCACTGAAGCTTTCTTT
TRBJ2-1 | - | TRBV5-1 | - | CASSLTGGGNNEQFF | TGCGCCAGCAGCTTGACCGGTGGAGGGAACAATGAGCAGTTCTTC
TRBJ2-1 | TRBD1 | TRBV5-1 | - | CASARPETGINEQFF | TGCGCCAGCGCCCGGCCCGAGACAGGGATCAATGAGCAGTTCTTC
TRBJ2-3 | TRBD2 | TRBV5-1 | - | CASSWGPAGGTDTQYF | TGCGCCAGCAGCTGGGGACCAGCGGGGGGCACAGATACGCAGTATTTT